The next 18 T cell receptor beta chains were all read from a single sample in a study of neurological immune-mediated disorders. As to time point: longitudinal time-point 2. A single record per CDR3 protein comes from TCRdb applying MiXCR to the 5' RACE reads. This repertoire shows about 80,000 distinct CDR3 sequences, more than 5% found once; its top ten account for approximately 8%. Sequenced: PBMCs. Every receptor here comes from a woman in her sixties or seventies with multiple sclerosis.

About this clonotype itself: This may be a read error: a much more frequent sequence differs by one nucleotide. The chain uses TRBV6-5 and TRBJ1-2; no firm D call. The CDR3 length is 14 residues. Germline lookup yields CDR1 MNHEY and CDR2 SVGAGI. V lost 3 bases to trimming and J lost 7 bases, with 15 bases between them. CDR3 sequence reads: CASSYCALRTGYTF. CDR3 coding DNA: TGTGCCAGCAGTTATTGTGCATTGAGGACTGGCTACACCTTC.

In this sample, this clonotype turned up many times. J is TRBJ2-1 and V is TRBV7-9, with 8 bases aligning to TRBD1. V lost 5 bases to trimming and J lost 3 bases; unmatched junction nucleotides: 6. The CDR3 runs 15 residues. Germline loops: CDR1 SEHNR, CDR2 FQNEAQ (reference sequence). The CDR3 is CASSPHRGIYNEQFF. The CDR3 coding sequence is TGTGCCAGCAGCCCTCACAGGGGGATCTACAATGAGCAGTTCTTC.

This clonotype was recorded many times. V and J are TRBV20-1 and TRBJ1-4; D gene unclear. The germline V and J ends were trimmed by 6 bases and 5 bases, with 7 bases remaining between them. The germline CDR1 and CDR2 sequences are DFQATT and SNEGSKA (reference sequence). The CDR3 has 11 amino acids. CDR3 sequence: CSAPRNEKLFF. In DNA, the CDR3 is TGCAGTGCCCCAAGGAATGAAAAACTGTTTTTT.

This clonotype showed up many times. V gene TRBV5-5 combines with J gene TRBJ2-1; 11 bases agree with TRBD1. V was clipped by 0 bases and J by 2 bases; unmatched bases: 4. CDR3 length: 17 residues. CDR1 is SGHKS and CDR2 is YYEKEE in the germline V gene (reference sequence). The CDR3 DNA sequence: TGTGCCAGCAGCTTGGCCCGGACAGGGGGCACCTACAATGAGCAGTTCTTC. Protein product: CASSLARTGGTYNEQFF.

This clonotype was seen ten or more times. The chain employs TRBV4-1 and TRBJ1-2; D is undetermined. CDR3 length equals 16 residues. V lost 0 bases, J lost 4 bases, and 15 bases lay in between. Germline V CDR1 and CDR2: MGHRA, YSYEKL. The CDR3 DNA is TGCGCCAGCAGCCAAGAAACGGCACCGGACGGCTATGGCTACACCTTC. This encodes CASSQETAPDGYGYTF.

This clonotype was seen many times. This CDR3 is CASSLMPAQETQYF. The CDR3 DNA reads TGCGCCAGCAGCTTGATGCCAGCACAAGAGACCCAGTACTTC. The rearrangement links TRBV5-1 to TRBJ2-5; D ambiguous. This CDR3 contains 14 residues. V was pared by 1 base and J by 2 bases, with 9 bases between. From germline, CDR1 is SGHRS and CDR2 YFSETQ.

This clonotype was detected ten times or more. The V and J genes are TRBV3-1 and TRBJ1-2; 10 nucleotides match TRBD1. Trimming took 0 bases from V and 8 from J; bases not matched to a gene: 9. The CDR3 is 16 residues long. From germline, CDR1 is LGHDT and CDR2 YNNKEL (reference sequence). Written as DNA, the CDR3 is TGTGCCAGCAGCCAAGAACGCAGGGACAGGGGAAGCGGCTACACCTTC. This codes for CASSQERRDRGSGYTF.

This clonotype appeared many times. CDR3 nucleotide sequence: TGTGCCACGAAGGGACCCACCGAGGGCTACACCTTC. Its protein product is CATKGPTEGYTF. The V gene is TRBV24-1, the J gene TRBJ1-2; D possibly corresponds to TRBD1 (5 bases). This CDR3 contains 12 residues. V lost 10 bases, J lost 8 bases, and 16 bases lay in between. Germline V gene lookup returns CDR1 KGHDR and CDR2 SFDVKD.

This clonotype appeared a few times. The rearrangement links TRBV20-1 to TRBJ1-1, with unresolved D. The CDR3 has 11 amino acids. Germline V gene lookup returns CDR1 DFQATT and CDR2 SNEGSKA (reference sequence). V gave up 3 bases and J gave up 11 bases, with 13 bases separating them. The CDR3 here is CSASANLGAFF. The CDR3 bases are TGCAGTGCTAGCGCGAACCTGGGGGCTTTCTTT.

At least ten counts were recorded for this clonotype. The chain recombines TRBV7-2 with TRBJ2-2; D is unclear. Germline CDR1 is SGHTA and CDR2 is FQGNSA. The CDR3 totals 13 residues. V was pared by 1 base and J by 9 bases, with 9 bases between. The CDR3 nucleotides are TGTGCCAGCAGCTTAGAAGTCGGCCGGGAGCTGTTTTTT. This gives the protein CASSLEVGRELFF.

This clonotype was observed many times. CDR3 amino acids: CASSYDSAGSYEQYF. In nucleotides, the CDR3 is TGTGCCAGCAGTTACGACTCTGCAGGGTCCTACGAGCAGTACTTC. The V gene is TRBV6-5, the J gene TRBJ2-7, with a possible D match to TRBD1 (5 bases). V lost 2 bases to trimming and J lost 1 base, with 12 bases between them. Germline V CDR1 and CDR2: MNHEY, SVGAGI. This CDR3 spans 15 amino acids.

This clonotype has at least ten counts. The rearrangement uses TRBV12-3 or TRBV12-4 and TRBJ1-2; no definite D call. The CDR3 length is 14 residues. The ends were cut back, 5 bases at V and 8 bases at J, with 18 bases in the middle. Here the CDR3 DNA reads TGTGCCAGCAGTCGAAAAACGGGAGCGGGAGGCTACACCTTC. This encodes CASSRKTGAGGYTF.

In its sample, this clonotype was seen a few times. V is TRBV2 and J is TRBJ2-7, with a weak D call TRBD1 (5 bases). Trimming removed 7 bases from V and 2 bases from J, with 15 bases in between. Germline V CDR1 and CDR2: SNHLY, FYNNEI. This CDR3 has 14 residues. CDR3 DNA sequence: TGTGCCAGCATTAGAAAGACAGTGGCCTACGAGCAGTACTTC. The encoded protein is CASIRKTVAYEQYF.

This clonotype was counted ten times or more. The chain employs TRBV15 and TRBJ2-5; D is perhaps TRBD1 (6 bases). The CDR3 sequence is 15 residues long. With 1 base removed from V and 5 bases from J, the gap between germline ends came to 14 bases. The germline V gene has CDR1 LNHNV and CDR2 YYDKDF (reference sequence). The CDR3 here is CATSRANRVGETQYF. DNA of the CDR3: TGTGCCACCAGCAGAGCAAACAGGGTTGGGGAGACCCAGTACTTC.

This clonotype was observed many times. V gene TRBV2 combines with J gene TRBJ2-2; D is possibly TRBD1 (8 bases). V was pared by 6 bases and J by 5 bases, with 16 bases between. This CDR3 is built from 15 residues. Germline CDR1 reads SNHLY; CDR2 reads FYNNEI. In nucleotides, the CDR3 is TGTGCCAGCAGGCCCGGACAGGGAGGGACCGGGGAGCTGTTTTTT. It translates to CASRPGQGGTGELFF.

Many counts were recorded for this clonotype. V is TRBV3-1 and J is TRBJ1-2; TRBD1 is a possible D gene (5 bases). The germline V gene has CDR1 LGHDT and CDR2 YNNKEL (reference sequence). Trimming shortened V by 4 bases and J by 6 bases, and 12 bases separated the two germline ends. The CDR3 is 13 residues long. The CDR3 loop is CASSRAGQDGYTF. The DNA for the CDR3 is TGTGCCAGCAGCCGGGCAGGGCAGGATGGCTACACCTTC.

This clonotype has ten or more counts. The rearrangement links TRBV5-1 to TRBJ2-3, with 11 bases matching TRBD1. The CDR3 is made up of 20 amino acids. In germline, CDR1 is SGHRS, CDR2 YFSETQ. Trimming took 4 bases from V and 3 from J; bases not matched to a gene: 19. This chain's CDR3 is CASSPLELDRGLFGTDTQYF. Here the CDR3 DNA reads TGCGCCAGCAGCCCCCTCGAACTGGACAGGGGGCTATTCGGAACAGATACGCAGTATTTT.

This clonotype was seen a few times. V gene TRBV2 combines with J gene TRBJ1-1; D is perhaps TRBD1 (5 bases). This CDR3 has 13 residues. The germline CDR1 and CDR2 sequences are SNHLY and FYNNEI. V lost 6 bases to trimming and J lost 1 base, with 9 bases between them. The CDR3 nucleotides read TGTGCCAGCAGGGGGACGGGGAACACTGAAGCTTTCTTT. Amino acid sequence: CASRGTGNTEAFF. The variable domain in full, with the rest retrieved from reference TRBV2 and TRBJ1-1, is EPEVTQTPSHQVTQMGQEVILRCVPISNHLYFYWYRQILGQKVEFLVSFYNNEISEKSEIFDDQFSVERPDGSNFTLKIRSTKLEDSAMYFCASRGTGNTEAFFGQGTRLTVV.